This TCR beta chain was captured by sequencing in a study of T cells after yellow fever vaccination. TCRdb redid the calling of the 5' RACE reads with MiXCR, one entry per CDR3 protein. The sample includes hundreds of thousands of distinct CDR3 sequences, more than 9% of them seen just once. CDR1 KGHSH and CDR2 LQKENI come from the germline V gene. The CDR3 is 14 residues long. Trimming shortened V by 2 bases and J by 6 bases, and 10 bases separated the two germline ends. This receptor was identified in a man younger than 30 who received the YFV17D yellow fever vaccine. The source was PBMCs, collected on the day of the first yellow fever vaccination. The chain has TRBV18 and TRBJ1-4; D unclear. The CDR3 protein is CASSPGYTDEKLFF. CDR3 coding DNA: TGTGCCAGCTCACCAGGGTATACGGATGAAAAACTGTTTTTT.